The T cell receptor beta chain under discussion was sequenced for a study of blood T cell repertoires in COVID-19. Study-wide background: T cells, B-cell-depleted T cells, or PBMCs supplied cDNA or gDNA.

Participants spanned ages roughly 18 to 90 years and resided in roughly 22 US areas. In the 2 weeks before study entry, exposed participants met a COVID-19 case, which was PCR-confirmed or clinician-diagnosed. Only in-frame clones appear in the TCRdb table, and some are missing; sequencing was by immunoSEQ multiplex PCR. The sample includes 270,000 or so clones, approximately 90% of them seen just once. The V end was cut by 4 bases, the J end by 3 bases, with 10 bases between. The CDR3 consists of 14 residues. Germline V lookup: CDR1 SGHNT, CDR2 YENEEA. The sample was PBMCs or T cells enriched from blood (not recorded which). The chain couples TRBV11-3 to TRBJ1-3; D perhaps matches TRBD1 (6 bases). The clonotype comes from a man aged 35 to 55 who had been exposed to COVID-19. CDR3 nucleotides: TGTGCCAGCAGCTCACAGGGATTTGGAAACACCATATATTTT. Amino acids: CASSSQGFGNTIYF.